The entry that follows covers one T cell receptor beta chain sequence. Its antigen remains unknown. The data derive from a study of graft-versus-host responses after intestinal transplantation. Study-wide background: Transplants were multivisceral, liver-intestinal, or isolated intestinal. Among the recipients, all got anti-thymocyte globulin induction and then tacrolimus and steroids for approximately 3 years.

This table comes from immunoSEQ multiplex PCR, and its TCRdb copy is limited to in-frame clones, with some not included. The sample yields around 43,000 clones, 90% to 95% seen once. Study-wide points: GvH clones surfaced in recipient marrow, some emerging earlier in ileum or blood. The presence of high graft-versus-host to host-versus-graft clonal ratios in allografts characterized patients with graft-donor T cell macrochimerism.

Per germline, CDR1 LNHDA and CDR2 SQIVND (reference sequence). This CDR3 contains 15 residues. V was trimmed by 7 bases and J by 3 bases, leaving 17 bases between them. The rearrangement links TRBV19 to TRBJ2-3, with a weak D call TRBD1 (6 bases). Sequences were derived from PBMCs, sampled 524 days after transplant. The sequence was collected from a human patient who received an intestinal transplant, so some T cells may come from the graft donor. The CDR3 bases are TGTGCCAGTACCTATAGAGGGGGAGCTACAGATACGCAGTATTTT. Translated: CASTYRGGATDTQYF.